A selection of T cell receptor beta chains follows, all from one sample in a study of T cells after yellow fever vaccination. TCRdb recomputed calls from the 5' RACE reads with MiXCR, one row per CDR3 protein. The repertoire includes some 550,000 distinct CDR3 sequences, less than 20% of them detected once, and approximately 14% sits in the top ten. The sequences come from PBMCs, collected 15 days after the yellow fever booster vaccination. Receptors were obtained from a man aged 25-45 years who received the YFV17D yellow fever vaccine. CDR3s include the opening cysteine and the closing phenylalanine or tryptophan. Each record gives: V gene, D gene, clone size, CDR3 protein. The D gene is left open where the match is weak. For some rows the clone size is stated as once, few or many, or as a class when expanded; others skip it.

TRBV7-3,NA,NA,CASSSTALGDSPLHF
TRBV7-6,NA,many,CASSLGGFSYEQYF
TRBV4-3,TRBD2,many,CASSPGGLAVTDTQYF
TRBV29-1,NA,NA,CSVRRTAGELFF
TRBV28,NA,few,CASSSVILAYEQYF
TRBV21-1,NA,few,CASSKARLPGEQYF
TRBV15,NA,few,CATSGGGYGYTF
TRBV4-2,NA,NA,CASSQVTGSHYGYTF
TRBV20-1,NA,NA,CSARDLSADEQYF
TRBV12-3/TRBV12-4,NA,few,CASNLMGGNTEAFF
TRBV7-2,NA,few,CASSSQAASEQYF
TRBV5-6,TRBD1,few,CASSLEGQGRKTQYF
TRBV15,NA,NA,CATKNTGNPYNEQFF
TRBV29-1,NA,few,CSVNLGASRADTQYF
TRBV20-1,TRBD1,NA,CSASLTGDYEQYF
TRBV7-2,TRBD1,NA,CASSLSQGAFYEQYF
TRBV15,NA,few,CATSSDGLPYNEQFF
TRBV27,TRBD2,few,CASSLRASGRAEGTDTQYF
TRBV15,NA,NA,CATSRDRVRSSNQPQHF
TRBV20-1,NA,NA,CSAPRPAGRYEQFF
TRBV10-3,TRBD1,NA,CAISEPTGSSYNEQFF